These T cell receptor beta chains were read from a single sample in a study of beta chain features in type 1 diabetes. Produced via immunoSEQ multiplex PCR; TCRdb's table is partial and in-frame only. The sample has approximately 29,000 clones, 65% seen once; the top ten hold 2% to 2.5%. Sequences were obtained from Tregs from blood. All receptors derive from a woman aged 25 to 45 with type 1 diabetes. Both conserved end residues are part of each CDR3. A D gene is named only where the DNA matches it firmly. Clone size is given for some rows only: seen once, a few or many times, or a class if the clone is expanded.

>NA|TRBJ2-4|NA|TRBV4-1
TGCGCCAGCAGCCAGGCTACAGGGATTCGAGGCAAAAACATTCAGTACTTC
CASSQATGIRGKNIQYF
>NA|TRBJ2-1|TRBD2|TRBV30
TGTGCCTGTGCTAGGGGCGGGAGGGGTGCGGGGCAGTTCTTC
CACARGGRGAGQFF
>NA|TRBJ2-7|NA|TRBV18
TGTGCCAGCTCCACCACTCAGGGTGCCTCCTACGAGCAGTACTTC
CASSTTQGASYEQYF
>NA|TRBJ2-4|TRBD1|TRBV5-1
TGCGCCAGCAGCTCCCACACCACGGGACAGGGGTACATTCAGTACTTC
CASSSHTTGQGYIQYF
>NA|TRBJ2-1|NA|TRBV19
TGTGCCAGTAGTGGGCAGCGGGTCGGGTACAATGAGCAGTTCTTC
CASSGQRVGYNEQFF
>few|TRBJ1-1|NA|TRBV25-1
TGTGCCAGCTCCAGGGGTTTCGACACTGAAGCTTTCTTT
CASSRGFDTEAFF
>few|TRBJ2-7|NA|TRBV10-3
TGTGCCATCAGTGAGTCTTCTTACGAGCAGTACTTC
CAISESSYEQYF
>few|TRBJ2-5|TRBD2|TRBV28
TGTGCCACCTCCGTGGGAGGGGAAGAGACCCAGTACTTC
CATSVGGEETQYF
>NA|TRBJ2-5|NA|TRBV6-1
TGTGCCAGCAGTCGGGGGACCCAAGAGACCCAGTACTTC
CASSRGTQETQYF
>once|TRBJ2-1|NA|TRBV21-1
TGTGCCAGCACCTCCTCTACCAGGCTAGCGGGAGGGCCGGTACACAATGAGCAGTTCTTC
CASTSSTRLAGGPVHNEQFF
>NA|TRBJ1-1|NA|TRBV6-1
TGTGCCAGCAGGGACGAGTTTGGGAGGGCTTTCTTT
CASRDEFGRAFF
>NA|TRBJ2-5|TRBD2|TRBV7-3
TGTGCCAGCAGCTTGGGACTAGCGGGAGCCGAGACCCAGTACTTC
CASSLGLAGAETQYF
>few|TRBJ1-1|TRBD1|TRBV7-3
TGTGCCAGCAGCTCGCGACAGGGGGGCTCGGCTTTCTTT
CASSSRQGGSAFF
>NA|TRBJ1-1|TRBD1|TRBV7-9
TGTGCCAGCAGCCATTGGGACAGGGGGGATAACGGTGAAGCTTTCTTT
CASSHWDRGDNGEAFF
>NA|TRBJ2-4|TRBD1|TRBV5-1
TGCGCCAGCAGCTCGCAGGGGGCTAGAAACATTCAGTACTTC
CASSSQGARNIQYF